The clone carrying this T cell receptor beta chain was detected a few times. The antigen is not known. Germline CDR1 is WSHSY and CDR2 is SAAADI. The V gene lost 2 bases and the J gene lost 5 bases, with 18 bases spanning the gap. The CDR3 consists of 16 residues. This sample is part of a study of identical twins. Overall study findings and caveats: Among out-of-frame alpha sequences shared by twins, low generation probability occurred in excess. Fewer insertions marked abundant cord blood beta clonotypes; young adult naive trended weakly, memory not at all. Twins showed weaker excess sharing in their beta out-of-frame sequences.

Via MiXCR, TCRdb re-called the 5' RACE reads, giving one row per CDR3 protein. The data contain approximately 220,000 distinct CDR3 sequences, 7.5% of them seen just once; the ten biggest clones take up just under 2%. These same data were also listed under a study on yellow fever vaccine responses in identical twins. That paper adds: Reported findings indicate that twins' vaccine T cell responses seemed partially convergent, partially personalized.

The V and J genes are TRBV10-2 and TRBJ2-5; D is tentatively TRBD1 or TRBD2 (6 bases each). The material sequenced was memory (CD45RO+) T cells sorted from blood. The source of this sequence is a woman aged 18-29 years in good health. The CDR3 is CASSEQGRPPGETQYF. The CDR3 DNA reads TGCGCCAGCAGTGAGCAGGGGAGGCCTCCAGGCGAGACCCAGTACTTC.